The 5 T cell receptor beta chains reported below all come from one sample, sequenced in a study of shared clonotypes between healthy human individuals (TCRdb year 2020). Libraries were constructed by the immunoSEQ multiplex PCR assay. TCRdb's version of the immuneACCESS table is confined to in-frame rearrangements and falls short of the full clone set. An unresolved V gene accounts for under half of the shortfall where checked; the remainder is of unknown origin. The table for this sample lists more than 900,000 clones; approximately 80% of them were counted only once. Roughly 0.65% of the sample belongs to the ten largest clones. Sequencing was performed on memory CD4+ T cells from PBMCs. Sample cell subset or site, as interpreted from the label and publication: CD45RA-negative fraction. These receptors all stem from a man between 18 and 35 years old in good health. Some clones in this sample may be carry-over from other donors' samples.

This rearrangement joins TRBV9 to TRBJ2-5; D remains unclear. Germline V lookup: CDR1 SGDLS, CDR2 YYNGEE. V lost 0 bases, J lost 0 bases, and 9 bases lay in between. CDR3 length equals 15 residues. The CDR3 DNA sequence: TGTGCCAGCAGCGTAGCAGAGCTGTACCAAGAGACCCAGTACTTC. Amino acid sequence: CASSVAELYQETQYF. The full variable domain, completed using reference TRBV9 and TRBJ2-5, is DSGVTQTPKHLITATGQRVTLRCSPRSGDLSVYWYQQSLDQGLQFLIQYYNGEERAKGNILERFSAQQFPDLHSELNLSSLELGDSALYFCASSVAELYQETQYFGPGTRLLVL.

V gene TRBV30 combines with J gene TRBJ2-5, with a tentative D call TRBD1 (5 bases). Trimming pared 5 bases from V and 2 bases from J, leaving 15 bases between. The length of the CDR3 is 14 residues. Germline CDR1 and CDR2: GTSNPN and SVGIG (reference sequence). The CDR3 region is CAWGTGVRQETQYF. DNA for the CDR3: TGTGCCTGGGGAACAGGAGTTAGACAAGAGACCCAGTACTTC.

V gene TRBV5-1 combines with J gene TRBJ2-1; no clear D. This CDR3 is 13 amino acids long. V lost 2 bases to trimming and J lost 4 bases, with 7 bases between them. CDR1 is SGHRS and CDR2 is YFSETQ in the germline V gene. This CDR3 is CASSFGEYNEQFF. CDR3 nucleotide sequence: TGCGCCAGCAGCTTTGGCGAATACAATGAGCAGTTCTTC.

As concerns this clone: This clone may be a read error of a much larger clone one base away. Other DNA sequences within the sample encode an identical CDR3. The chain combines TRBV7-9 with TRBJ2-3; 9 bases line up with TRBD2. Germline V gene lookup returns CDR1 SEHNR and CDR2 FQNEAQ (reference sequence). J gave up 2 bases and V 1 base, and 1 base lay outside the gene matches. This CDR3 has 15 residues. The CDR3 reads CASSLGLADTDTQYF. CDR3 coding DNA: TGTGCCAGCAGCTTAGGACTAGCGGACACAGATACGCAGTATTTT.

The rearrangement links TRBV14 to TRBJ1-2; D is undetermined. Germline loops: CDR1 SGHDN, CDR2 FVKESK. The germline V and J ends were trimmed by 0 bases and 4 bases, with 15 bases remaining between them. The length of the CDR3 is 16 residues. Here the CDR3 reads CASSQEKYRKTYGYTF. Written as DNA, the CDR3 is TGTGCCAGCAGCCAAGAGAAATATAGGAAAACCTATGGCTACACCTTC. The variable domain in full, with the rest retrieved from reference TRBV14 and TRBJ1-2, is EAGVTQFPSHSVIEKGQTVTLRCDPISGHDNLYWYRRVMGKEIKFLLHFVKESKQDESGMPNNRFLAERTGGTYSTLKVQPAELEDSGVYFCASSQEKYRKTYGYTFGSGTRLTVV.